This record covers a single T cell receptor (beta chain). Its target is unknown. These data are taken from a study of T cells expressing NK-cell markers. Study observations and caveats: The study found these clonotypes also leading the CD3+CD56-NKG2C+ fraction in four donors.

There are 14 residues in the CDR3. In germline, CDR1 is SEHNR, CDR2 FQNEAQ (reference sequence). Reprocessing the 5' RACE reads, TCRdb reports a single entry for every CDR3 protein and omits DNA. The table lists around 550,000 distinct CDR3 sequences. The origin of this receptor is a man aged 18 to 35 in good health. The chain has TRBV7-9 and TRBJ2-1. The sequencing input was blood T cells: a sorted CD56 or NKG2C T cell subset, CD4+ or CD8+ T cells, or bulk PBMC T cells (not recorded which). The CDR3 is CASSPRELTNEQFF.